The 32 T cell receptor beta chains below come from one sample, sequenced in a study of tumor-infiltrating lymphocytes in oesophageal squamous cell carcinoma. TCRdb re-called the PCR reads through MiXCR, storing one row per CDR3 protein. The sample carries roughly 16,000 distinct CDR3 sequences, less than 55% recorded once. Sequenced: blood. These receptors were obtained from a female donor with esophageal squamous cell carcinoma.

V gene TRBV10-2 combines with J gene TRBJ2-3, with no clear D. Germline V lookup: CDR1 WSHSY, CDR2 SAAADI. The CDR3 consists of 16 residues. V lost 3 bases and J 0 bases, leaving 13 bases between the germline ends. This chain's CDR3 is CASSEIVWKSTDTQYF. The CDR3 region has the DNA TGCGCCAGCAGTGAAATTGTTTGGAAGAGCACAGATACGCAGTATTTT.

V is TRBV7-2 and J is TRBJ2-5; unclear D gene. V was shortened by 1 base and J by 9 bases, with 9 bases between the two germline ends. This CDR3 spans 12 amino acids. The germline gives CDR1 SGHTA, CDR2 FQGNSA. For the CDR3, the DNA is TGTGCCAGCAGCTTAGATACCGTCGCCCAGTACTTC. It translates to CASSLDTVAQYF.

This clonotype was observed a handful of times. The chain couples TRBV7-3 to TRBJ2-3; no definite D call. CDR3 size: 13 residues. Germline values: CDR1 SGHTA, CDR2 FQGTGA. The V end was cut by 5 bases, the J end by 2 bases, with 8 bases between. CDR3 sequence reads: CASSPKPTDTQYF. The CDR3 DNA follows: TGTGCCAGCAGCCCCAAGCCCACAGATACGCAGTATTTT.

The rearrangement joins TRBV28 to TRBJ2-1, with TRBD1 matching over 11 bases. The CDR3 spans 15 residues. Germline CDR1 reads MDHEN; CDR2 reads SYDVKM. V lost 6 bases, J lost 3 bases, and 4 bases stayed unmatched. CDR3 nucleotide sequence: TGTGCCAGCAGGTCTGGGACAGGGGGCTACAATGAGCAGTTCTTC. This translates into CASRSGTGGYNEQFF.

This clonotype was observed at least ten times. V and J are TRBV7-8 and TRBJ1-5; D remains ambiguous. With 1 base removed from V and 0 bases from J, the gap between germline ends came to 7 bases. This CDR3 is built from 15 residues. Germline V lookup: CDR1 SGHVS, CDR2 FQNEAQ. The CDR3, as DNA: TGTGCCAGCAGCTTAGGAGGACTTAGCAATCAGCCCCAGCATTTT. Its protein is CASSLGGLSNQPQHF.

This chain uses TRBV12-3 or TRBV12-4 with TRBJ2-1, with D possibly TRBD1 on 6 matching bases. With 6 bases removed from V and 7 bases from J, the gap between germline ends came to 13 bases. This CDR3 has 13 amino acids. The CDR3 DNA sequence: TGTGCCAGCAGCTCCAGGGGTGCTAATGAGCAGTTCTTC. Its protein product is CASSSRGANEQFF.

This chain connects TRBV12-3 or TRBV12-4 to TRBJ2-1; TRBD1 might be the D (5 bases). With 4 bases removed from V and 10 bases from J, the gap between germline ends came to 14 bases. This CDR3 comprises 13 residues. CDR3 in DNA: TGTGCCAGCAGTTGGGCCTCTGCAGGGGAGCAGTTCTTC. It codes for CASSWASAGEQFF.

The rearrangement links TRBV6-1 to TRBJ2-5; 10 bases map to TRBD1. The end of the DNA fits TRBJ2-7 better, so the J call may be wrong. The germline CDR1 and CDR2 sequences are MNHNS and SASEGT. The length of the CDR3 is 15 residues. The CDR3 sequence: CASMASGQGTYEQYF. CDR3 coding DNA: TGTGCCAGCATGGCTTCGGGACAGGGGACCTACGAGCAGTACTTC.

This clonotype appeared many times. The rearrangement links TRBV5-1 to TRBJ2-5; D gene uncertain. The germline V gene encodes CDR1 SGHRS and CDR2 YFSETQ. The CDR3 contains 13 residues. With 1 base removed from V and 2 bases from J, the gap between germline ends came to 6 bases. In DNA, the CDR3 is TGCGCCAGCAGCTTGCCTAGTCAAGAGACCCAGTACTTC. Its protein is CASSLPSQETQYF.

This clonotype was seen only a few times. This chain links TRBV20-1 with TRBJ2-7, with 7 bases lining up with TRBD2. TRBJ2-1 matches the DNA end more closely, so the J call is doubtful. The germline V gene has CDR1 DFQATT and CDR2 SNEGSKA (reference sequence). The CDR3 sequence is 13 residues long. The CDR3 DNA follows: TGCAGTGCTAGCTTAGCGGGCAGAGGTGAGCAGTTCTTC. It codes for CSASLAGRGEQFF.

Written as DNA, the CDR3 is TGTGCCAGCAGCCCATTCCAGGGTAGTGGAACTGAAGCTTTCTTT. Translated: CASSPFQGSGTEAFF. The chain carries TRBV7-8 and TRBJ1-1, with D perhaps TRBD1 (5 bases). The germline CDR1 and CDR2 sequences are SGHVS and FQNEAQ. Trimming removed 5 bases from V and 5 bases from J, with 18 bases in between. This CDR3 region has 15 residues.

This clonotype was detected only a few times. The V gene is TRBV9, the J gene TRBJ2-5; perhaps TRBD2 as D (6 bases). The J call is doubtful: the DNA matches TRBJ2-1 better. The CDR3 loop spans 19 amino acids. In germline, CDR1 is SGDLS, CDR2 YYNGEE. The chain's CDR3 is CASSVAGGGASKVDNEQFF. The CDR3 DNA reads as TGTGCCAGCAGCGTAGCTGGTGGAGGGGCGTCGAAGGTCGACAATGAGCAGTTCTTC.

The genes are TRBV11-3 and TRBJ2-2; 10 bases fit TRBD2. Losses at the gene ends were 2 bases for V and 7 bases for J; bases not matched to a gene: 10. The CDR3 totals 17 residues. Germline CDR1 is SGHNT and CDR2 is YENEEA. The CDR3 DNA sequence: TGTGCCAGCAGCTTACTCAGCGGGGGGGCAAAGAACGGGGAGCTGTTTTTT. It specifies CASSLLSGGAKNGELFF.

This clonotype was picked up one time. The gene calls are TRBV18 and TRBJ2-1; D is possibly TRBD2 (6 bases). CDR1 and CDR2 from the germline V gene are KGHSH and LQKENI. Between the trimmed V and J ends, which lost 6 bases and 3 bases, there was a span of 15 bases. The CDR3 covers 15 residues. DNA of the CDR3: TGTGCCAGCTCGACTTCCGGACTACACTACAATGAGCAGTTCTTC. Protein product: CASSTSGLHYNEQFF.

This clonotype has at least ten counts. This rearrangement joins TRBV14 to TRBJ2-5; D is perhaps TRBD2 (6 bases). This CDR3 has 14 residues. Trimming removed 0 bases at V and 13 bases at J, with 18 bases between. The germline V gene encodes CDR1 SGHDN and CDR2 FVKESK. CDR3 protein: CASSQEGWGTSRYF. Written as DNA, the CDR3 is TGTGCCAGCAGCCAAGAGGGTTGGGGGACTTCTCGGTACTTC.

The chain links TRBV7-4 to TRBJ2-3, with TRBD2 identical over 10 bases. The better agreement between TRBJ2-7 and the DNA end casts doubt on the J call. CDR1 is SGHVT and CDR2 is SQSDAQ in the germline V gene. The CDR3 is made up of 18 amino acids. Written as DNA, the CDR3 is TGTGCCAGCAGGTTTCCCTCTTCTAGCGGGAGTTCGTACAATGAGCAGTACTTC. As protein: CASRFPSSSGSSYNEQYF.

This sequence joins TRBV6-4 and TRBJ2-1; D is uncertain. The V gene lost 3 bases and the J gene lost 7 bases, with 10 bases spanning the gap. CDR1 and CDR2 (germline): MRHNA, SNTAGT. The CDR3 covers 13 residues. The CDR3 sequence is CASSEKLENEQFF. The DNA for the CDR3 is TGTGCCAGCAGTGAGAAGCTGGAGAATGAGCAGTTCTTC.

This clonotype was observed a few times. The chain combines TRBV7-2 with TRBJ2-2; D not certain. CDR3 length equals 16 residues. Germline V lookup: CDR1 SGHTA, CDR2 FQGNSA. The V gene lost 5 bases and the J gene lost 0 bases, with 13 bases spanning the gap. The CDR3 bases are TGTGCCAGCAGCCCCGTATCGGCCGCGAACACCGGGGAGCTGTTTTTT. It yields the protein CASSPVSAANTGELFF.

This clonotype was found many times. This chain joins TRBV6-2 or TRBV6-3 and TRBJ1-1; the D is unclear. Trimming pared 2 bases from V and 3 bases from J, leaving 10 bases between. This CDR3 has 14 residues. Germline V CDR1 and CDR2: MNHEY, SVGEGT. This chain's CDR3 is CASSYGSYDTEAFF. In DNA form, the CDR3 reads TGTGCCAGCAGTTACGGCAGCTATGACACTGAAGCTTTCTTT.

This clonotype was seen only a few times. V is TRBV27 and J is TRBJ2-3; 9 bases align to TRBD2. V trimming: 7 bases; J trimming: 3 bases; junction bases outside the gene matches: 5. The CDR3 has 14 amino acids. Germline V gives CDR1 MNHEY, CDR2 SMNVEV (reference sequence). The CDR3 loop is CASKPGLATDTQYF. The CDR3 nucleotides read TGTGCCAGCAAACCTGGACTAGCGACAGATACGCAGTATTTT.

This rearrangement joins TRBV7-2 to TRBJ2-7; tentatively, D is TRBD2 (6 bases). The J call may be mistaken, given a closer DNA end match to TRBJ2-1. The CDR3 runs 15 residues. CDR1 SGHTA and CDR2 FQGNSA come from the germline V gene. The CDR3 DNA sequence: TGTGCCAGCAGCCCCCGACTAGACTCCTACAATGAGCAGTTCTTC. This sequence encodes CASSPRLDSYNEQFF.

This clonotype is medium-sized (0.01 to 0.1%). The CDR3 region has the DNA TGCGCCAGCAGTGAAGGTCCGGGTTACTCCTACAATGAGCAGTTCTTC. Its protein is CASSEGPGYSYNEQFF. The gene calls are TRBV10-1 and TRBJ2-1; D unresolved. V dropped 3 bases and J dropped 0 bases, with 12 bases sitting between them. The CDR3 is 16 amino acids. Germline lookup yields CDR1 WNHNN and CDR2 SYGVQD (reference sequence).

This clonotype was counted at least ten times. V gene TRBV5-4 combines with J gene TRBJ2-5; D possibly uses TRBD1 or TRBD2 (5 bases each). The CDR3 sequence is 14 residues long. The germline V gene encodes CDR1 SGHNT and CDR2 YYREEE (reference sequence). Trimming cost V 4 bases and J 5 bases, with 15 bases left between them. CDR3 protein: CASSGSRAGETQYF. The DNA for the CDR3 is TGTGCCAGCAGCGGCTCGAGGGCAGGGGAGACCCAGTACTTC.

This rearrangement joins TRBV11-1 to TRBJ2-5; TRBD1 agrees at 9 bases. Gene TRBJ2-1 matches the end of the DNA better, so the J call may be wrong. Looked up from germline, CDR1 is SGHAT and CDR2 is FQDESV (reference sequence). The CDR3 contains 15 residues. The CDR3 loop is CASSWETGGYNEQFF. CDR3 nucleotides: TGTGCCAGCAGTTGGGAGACAGGGGGTTACAATGAGCAGTTCTTC.

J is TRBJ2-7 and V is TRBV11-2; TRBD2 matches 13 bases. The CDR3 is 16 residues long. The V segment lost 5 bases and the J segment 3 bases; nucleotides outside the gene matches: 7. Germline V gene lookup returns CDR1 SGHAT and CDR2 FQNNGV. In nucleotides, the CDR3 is TGTGCCAGCAGCCTTCTACTAGCGGGAGGGTTCTACGAGCAGTACTTC. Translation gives CASSLLLAGGFYEQYF.

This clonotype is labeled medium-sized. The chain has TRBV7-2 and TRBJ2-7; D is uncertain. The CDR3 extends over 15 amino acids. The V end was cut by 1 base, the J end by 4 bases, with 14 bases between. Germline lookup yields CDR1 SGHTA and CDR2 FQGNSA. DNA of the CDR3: TGTGCCAGCAGCTTAGACAGCCCACCACTATACGAGCAGTACTTC. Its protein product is CASSLDSPPLYEQYF.

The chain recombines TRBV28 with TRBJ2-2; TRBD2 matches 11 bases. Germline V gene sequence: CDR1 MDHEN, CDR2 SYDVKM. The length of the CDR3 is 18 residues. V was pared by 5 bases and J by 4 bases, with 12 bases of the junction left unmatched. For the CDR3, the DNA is TGTGCCAGCAGTCCTCGCGCGGGGACTAGCGGAGTCACCGGGGAGCTGTTTTTT. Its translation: CASSPRAGTSGVTGELFF.

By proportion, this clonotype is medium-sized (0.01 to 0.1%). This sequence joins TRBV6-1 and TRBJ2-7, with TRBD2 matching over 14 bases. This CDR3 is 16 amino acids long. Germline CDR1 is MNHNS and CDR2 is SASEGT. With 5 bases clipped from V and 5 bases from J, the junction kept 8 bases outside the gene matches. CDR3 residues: CASSSRTSGGRNEQYF. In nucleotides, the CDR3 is TGTGCCAGCAGTTCCCGGACTAGCGGGGGGAGGAACGAGCAGTACTTC.

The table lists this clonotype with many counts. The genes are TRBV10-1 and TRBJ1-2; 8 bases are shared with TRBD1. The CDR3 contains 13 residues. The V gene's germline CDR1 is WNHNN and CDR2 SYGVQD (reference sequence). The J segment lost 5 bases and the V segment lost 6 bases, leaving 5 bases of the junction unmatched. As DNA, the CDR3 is TGCGCCAGCAGGGCCGGGACAGGATATGGCTACACCTTC. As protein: CASRAGTGYGYTF.

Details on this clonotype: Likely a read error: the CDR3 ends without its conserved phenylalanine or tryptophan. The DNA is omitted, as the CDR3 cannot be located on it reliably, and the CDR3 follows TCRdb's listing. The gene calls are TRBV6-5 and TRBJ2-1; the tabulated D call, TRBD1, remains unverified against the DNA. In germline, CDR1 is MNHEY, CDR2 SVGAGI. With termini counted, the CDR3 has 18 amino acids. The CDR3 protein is CASRRNTGQGSYGYTFGS.

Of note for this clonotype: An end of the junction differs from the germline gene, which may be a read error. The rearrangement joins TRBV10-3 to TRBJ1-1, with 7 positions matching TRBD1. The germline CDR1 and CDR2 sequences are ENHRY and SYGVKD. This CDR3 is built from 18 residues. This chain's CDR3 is CAISESRGQGSNTGELYF. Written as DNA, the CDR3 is TGTGCCATCAGTGAGTCGAGGGGGCAGGGCTCGAACACCGGGGAGCTGTATTTT.

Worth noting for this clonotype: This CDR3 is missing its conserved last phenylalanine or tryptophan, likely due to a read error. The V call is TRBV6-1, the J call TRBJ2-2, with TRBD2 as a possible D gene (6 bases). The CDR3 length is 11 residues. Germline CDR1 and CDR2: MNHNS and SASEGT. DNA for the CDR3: TGTGCCAGCCGATCCTACGGGGGGCTGTTTGTT. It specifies CASRSYGGLFV.